The 8 T cell receptor beta chains below were found in one sample sequenced in a study of blood T cell repertoires in COVID-19. Clones were read by immunoSEQ multiplex PCR, and TCRdb kept only the in-frame ones, dropping some. In the table there are tens of thousands of clones, roughly 86% of which are singletons. The sequenced material came from peripheral blood. The receptor source for this set is a man between 70 and 80 years old with acute or convalescent COVID-19.

The rearrangement uses TRBV21-1 and TRBJ2-5; TRBD1 is the table's D call, not checked against the DNA. TRBV21-1 is classified as a pseudogene. The CDR3 is made up of 15 amino acids. CDR3 amino acids: CASSKGRGRQETQYF. CDR3 bases: TGTGCCAGCAGCAAAGGCAGGGGGAGACAAGAGACCCAGTACTTC.

The chain links TRBV19 to TRBJ1-4, with D uncertain. Germline assignment: CDR1 LNHDA and CDR2 SQIVND (reference sequence). The CDR3 sequence is 14 residues long. Trimming removed 9 bases from V and 0 bases from J, with 11 bases in between. CDR3: CASRSVATNEKLFF. The CDR3 DNA reads TGTGCCAGCCGCTCGGTTGCAACTAATGAAAAACTGTTTTTT.

The chain recombines TRBV7-2 with TRBJ1-5; no definite D call. The CDR3 length is 14 residues. The germline V gene encodes CDR1 SGHTA and CDR2 FQGNSA. V lost 5 bases to trimming and J lost 4 bases, with 12 bases between them. CDR3 amino acids: CASSDSIRNQPQHF. The CDR3 nucleotides read TGTGCCAGCAGCGACTCTATAAGAAATCAGCCCCAGCATTTT. Complete variable domain (other parts from reference TRBV7-2 and TRBJ1-5): GAGVSQSPSNKVTEKGKDVELRCDPISGHTALYWYRQSLGQGLEFLIYFQGNSAPDKSGLPSDRFSAERTGGSVSTLTIQRTQQEDSAVYLCASSDSIRNQPQHFGDGTRLSIL.

V gene TRBV30 combines with J gene TRBJ2-7, with D possibly matching TRBD2 (5 bases). V was trimmed by 0 bases and J by 5 bases, leaving 11 bases between them. Germline V gives CDR1 GTSNPN, CDR2 SVGIG (reference sequence). The CDR3 totals 13 residues. This CDR3 is CAWSVRGPDEQYF. CDR3 sequence (DNA): TGTGCCTGGAGTGTACGGGGTCCCGACGAGCAGTACTTC.

This chain joins TRBV28 and TRBJ2-1, with TRBD1 matching over 10 bases. The CDR3 length is 15 residues. The germline V gene has CDR1 MDHEN and CDR2 SYDVKM. V lost 6 bases and J lost 8; bases outside the gene matches: 10. This CDR3 reads CASSGSGQGSDEQFF. CDR3 coding DNA: TGTGCCAGCAGCGGCTCGGGACAGGGGAGCGATGAGCAGTTCTTC.

The V call is TRBV27, the J call TRBJ2-7; TRBD2 might be the D (6 bases). The CDR3 extends over 16 amino acids. V gave up 3 bases and J gave up 0 bases, with 15 bases separating them. Germline V gene sequence: CDR1 MNHEY, CDR2 SMNVEV (reference sequence). CDR3 loop: CASSLYSAGSSYEQYF. CDR3 coding DNA: TGTGCCAGCAGTTTGTATTCTGCGGGGAGCTCCTACGAGCAGTACTTC.

The gene calls are TRBV6-5 and TRBJ2-7, with D uncertain. V lost 8 bases, J lost 2 bases, and 7 bases lay in between. CDR3 length: 11 residues. CDR1 and CDR2 (germline): MNHEY, SVGAGI. Here the CDR3 DNA reads TGTGCCAGCGGCGGCACCTACGAGCAGTACTTC. Translation gives CASGGTYEQYF.

The chain joins TRBV6-2 or TRBV6-3 to TRBJ2-1; possibly TRBD1 for D (6 bases). V was clipped by 5 bases and J by 9 bases, with 8 bases between them. The germline V gene encodes CDR1 MNHEY and CDR2 SVGEGT. The CDR3 contains 11 residues. CDR3 residues: CASSQGGEQFF. CDR3 sequence (DNA): TGTGCCAGCAGTCAAGGGGGTGAGCAGTTCTTC.